Listed below are T cell receptor beta chains from one sample, sequenced in a study of blood T cell repertoires in COVID-19. The method was immunoSEQ multiplex PCR; TCRdb's version includes in-frame clones alone and lacks a portion of them. The table has around 150,000 clones, around 80% seen once; the top ten hold roughly 18%. The sequencing input was peripheral blood. Source of these receptors: a woman aged 80 or over with acute or convalescent COVID-19. The CDR3 runs from the conserved cysteine through the conserved F or W. The order of the fields is D gene, J gene, clone size, V gene, CDR3 DNA, CDR3 protein. The D gene is left open where the match is weak. Rows give clone size only sometimes, using once, few, many, or a class for an expanded clone.

TRBD1,TRBJ1-1,NA,TRBV7-9,TGTGCCAGCAGCTCCGGGTCCAGGGGGCGAATTGAAGCTTTCTTT,CASSSGSRGRIEAFF
TRBD2,TRBJ2-2,NA,TRBV18,TGTGCCAGCTCACCGTTTGGACTAGCGGGAGCGAACACCGGGGAGCTGTTTTTT,CASSPFGLAGANTGELFF
TRBD2,TRBJ2-2,NA,TRBV5-1,TGCGCCAGCAGCCACGAAGCAAGAGCGGGAGGGGGCACCGGGGAGCTGTTTTTT,CASSHEARAGGGTGELFF
NA,TRBJ1-3,NA,TRBV7-9,TGTGCCAGCAGCTTAGAATCGGGGATAAGCCCCATATATTTT,CASSLESGISPIYF
TRBD2,TRBJ2-2,once,TRBV10-3,TGTGCCGCAAGTACCGGGACTAGAGGAACCGGGGAGCTGTTTTTT,CAASTGTRGTGELFF
NA,TRBJ2-3,NA,TRBV11-2,TGTGCCAGCAGCCAGAGGGGGTCTCCGAGTATGACTAGCACAGATACGCAGTATTTT,CASSQRGSPSMTSTDTQYF
TRBD2,TRBJ2-5,NA,TRBV19,TGTGCCAGTAGTATCGGGACTATCGGAGAGACCCAGTACTTC,CASSIGTIGETQYF
TRBD2,TRBJ2-1,NA,TRBV5-4,TGTGCCAGCAGCATATCCGGGACTAGCGATAGTGAGCAGTTCTTC,CASSISGTSDSEQFF
NA,TRBJ2-3,NA,TRBV4-1,TGCGCCAGCAGCCAAGACCACCAAATCACAGGCACAGATACGCAGTATTTT,CASSQDHQITGTDTQYF
NA,TRBJ1-2,NA,TRBV7-2,TGTGCCAGCAGCTTCAAGGAGGGTGGGCACTATGGCTACACCTTC,CASSFKEGGHYGYTF
TRBD1,TRBJ2-3,NA,TRBV6-6,TGTGCCAGCAGACAGGGACAGGGGGCATATACGCAGTATTTT,CASRQGQGAYTQYF
NA,TRBJ1-1,NA,TRBV12-3/TRBV12-4,TGTGCCAGCAGCCTCCACATAGACGGGAAAGCTTTCTTT,CASSLHIDGKAFF
NA,TRBJ1-1,NA,TRBV20-1,TGCAGTGCCCCAACGGGGGCTGAAGCTTTCTTT,CSAPTGAEAFF
TRBD2,TRBJ2-2,NA,TRBV11-3,TGTGCCAGCAGCGACGGGACTAGCGGGAGGTCGGGCACCGGGGAGCTGTTTTTT,CASSDGTSGRSGTGELFF
NA,TRBJ2-1,NA,TRBV5-4,TGTGCCAGCAGCTTCGACTCGAGCTCCTACAATGAGCAGTTCTTC,CASSFDSSSYNEQFF
TRBD2,TRBJ2-7,NA,TRBV9,TGTGCCAGCAGCGTAGCTTTGGGAGGGTCCTACGAGCAGTACTTC,CASSVALGGSYEQYF
TRBD1,TRBJ2-6,NA,TRBV3-1/TRBV3-2,TGTGCCAGTACCGGACAGGGACCCTCTGGGGCCAACGTCCTGACTTTC,CASTGQGPSGANVLTF